The clone carrying this T cell receptor beta chain came up once. This sample stems from a study of blood T cell repertoires in COVID-19. Study context: Italy, Spain and the United States were the sources of the convalescent and acute COVID-19 samples. In each case, the material was cDNA or gDNA derived from T cells, B-cell-depleted T cells, or PBMCs.

The authors' processing: How many nucleated cells were present was estimated from reference gene primer amplification. The table came from immunoSEQ multiplex PCR; TCRdb's copy has only in-frame clones and leaves some out. The V and J calls and clone size come from that table; D and trimming were worked out from the DNA. The table includes about 200,000 clones, about 89% detected once. Trimming shortened V by 6 bases and J by 5 bases, and 19 bases separated the two germline ends. Germline V gene lookup returns CDR1 SGHAT and CDR2 FQNNGV. The CDR3 totals 16 residues. The clonotype originates from a man aged 60 to 69 who had recovered from COVID-19. Specimen: peripheral blood. This sequence joins TRBV11-2 and TRBJ2-2, with a possible D match to TRBD2 (7 bases). The DNA for the CDR3 is TGTGCCAGCAGTTCTGTACAAGGGGGGGCGACCGGGGAGCTGTTTTTT. It is translated as CASSSVQGGATGELFF. Using reference TRBV11-2 and TRBJ2-2 for the parts outside the CDR3, the full variable domain is EAGVAQSPRYKIIEKRQSVAFWCNPISGHATLYWYQQILGQGPKLLIQFQNNGVVDDSQLPKDRFSAERLKGVDSTLKIQPAKLEDSAVYLCASSSVQGGATGELFFGEGSRLTVL.